The rows below give T cell receptor beta chains drawn from one sample of a study of T cell responses to AZD1222 COVID-19 vaccine. Sequencing was performed with immunoSEQ multiplex PCR; in TCRdb, only in-frame clones are kept and a portion is missing. Among tens of thousands of clones listed, 90% were seen once. Sequenced here: peripheral blood, sampled on day 0 of AZD1222 vaccination. These receptors all stem from an adult in good health. CDR3s include the opening cysteine and the closing phenylalanine or tryptophan. Fields, in order: V gene, J gene, D gene, clone size, CDR3 protein, CDR3 DNA. D genes are given only for firm matches. Clone size appears in some rows only: once, few, many, or a class for an expanded clone.

v_call: TRBV6-1
j_call: TRBJ1-5
d_call: NA
clone_size: NA
cdr3_aa: CASSENRGGQPQHF
cdr3_nt: TGTGCCAGCAGTGAAAATAGGGGCGGGCAGCCCCAGCATTTT

v_call: TRBV6-6
j_call: TRBJ1-1
d_call: TRBD1
clone_size: few
cdr3_aa: CASSSPGTGNTEAFF
cdr3_nt: TGTGCCAGCAGTTCACCTGGGACAGGGAACACTGAAGCTTTCTTT

v_call: TRBV18
j_call: TRBJ2-7
d_call: TRBD1
clone_size: NA
cdr3_aa: CASSTSGTGGFEQYF
cdr3_nt: TGTGCCAGCTCAACCTCCGGGACAGGGGGCTTCGAGCAGTACTTC

v_call: TRBV2
j_call: TRBJ1-5
d_call: NA
clone_size: NA
cdr3_aa: CASGGHLGGNQPQHF
cdr3_nt: TGTGCCAGCGGAGGCCATTTGGGCGGCAATCAGCCCCAGCATTTT

v_call: TRBV2
j_call: TRBJ1-5
d_call: NA
clone_size: NA
cdr3_aa: CASSEGQNNQPQHF
cdr3_nt: TGTGCCAGCAGTGAGGGGCAGAACAATCAGCCCCAGCATTTT

v_call: TRBV7-9
j_call: TRBJ2-7
d_call: TRBD1
clone_size: NA
cdr3_aa: CASSRGQGNPYEQYF
cdr3_nt: TGTGCCAGCAGCCGAGGACAGGGGAACCCCTACGAGCAGTACTTC

v_call: TRBV21-1
j_call: TRBJ1-6
d_call: NA
clone_size: NA
cdr3_aa: CASRGGAIRSPLHF
cdr3_nt: TGTGCCAGCAGAGGAGGAGCGATCCGGTCACCCCTCCACTTT

v_call: TRBV14
j_call: TRBJ1-3
d_call: NA
clone_size: NA
cdr3_aa: CASSQTLRNTIYF
cdr3_nt: TGTGCCAGCAGCCAAACACTCAGAAACACCATATATTTT

v_call: TRBV7-9
j_call: TRBJ1-2
d_call: NA
clone_size: NA
cdr3_aa: CASSHGQSPYGYTF
cdr3_nt: TGTGCCAGCAGCCACGGACAGTCCCCCTATGGCTACACCTTC

v_call: TRBV5-6
j_call: TRBJ1-2
d_call: TRBD1
clone_size: NA
cdr3_aa: CASSSPGQGIYGYTF
cdr3_nt: TGTGCCAGCAGCTCCCCGGGACAGGGCATCTATGGCTACACCTTC

v_call: TRBV2
j_call: TRBJ1-6
d_call: TRBD1
clone_size: NA
cdr3_aa: CASSVGQGNSPLHF
cdr3_nt: TGTGCCAGCAGTGTGGGACAGGGAAATTCACCCCTCCACTTT

v_call: TRBV15
j_call: TRBJ1-5
d_call: NA
clone_size: NA
cdr3_aa: CATSPPDRYSNQPQHF
cdr3_nt: TGTGCCACCAGCCCTCCCGACAGATATAGCAATCAGCCCCAGCATTTT

v_call: TRBV9
j_call: TRBJ1-2
d_call: NA
clone_size: NA
cdr3_aa: CASRGGLSNYGYTF
cdr3_nt: TGTGCCAGCAGGGGCGGACTATCGAACTATGGCTACACCTTC

v_call: TRBV11-2
j_call: TRBJ1-1
d_call: TRBD1
clone_size: NA
cdr3_aa: CASSVTTGATEAFF
cdr3_nt: TGTGCCAGCAGCGTTACGACAGGGGCCACTGAAGCTTTCTTT

v_call: TRBV25-1
j_call: TRBJ2-7
d_call: TRBD1
clone_size: NA
cdr3_aa: CASSDPRTGSLYEQYF
cdr3_nt: TGTGCCAGCAGTGACCCCAGGACAGGGTCCCTTTACGAGCAGTACTTC

v_call: TRBV10-3
j_call: TRBJ1-4
d_call: NA
clone_size: NA
cdr3_aa: CAISESRQDNEKLFF
cdr3_nt: TGTGCCATCAGTGAGTCGAGGCAGGATAATGAAAAACTGTTTTTT

v_call: TRBV19
j_call: TRBJ2-5
d_call: NA
clone_size: few
cdr3_aa: CASSKAAYQETQYF
cdr3_nt: TGTGCCAGTAGTAAGGCAGCGTACCAAGAGACCCAGTACTTC

v_call: TRBV10-1
j_call: TRBJ2-1
d_call: TRBD2
clone_size: NA
cdr3_aa: CASSEETSGIRQFF
cdr3_nt: TGCGCCAGCAGTGAAGAGACTAGCGGGATTAGACAGTTCTTC

v_call: TRBV11-2
j_call: TRBJ2-7
d_call: TRBD1
clone_size: NA
cdr3_aa: CASSFPLRDRGLHEQYF
cdr3_nt: TGTGCCAGCAGCTTCCCCCTACGGGACAGGGGGCTACACGAGCAGTACTTC

v_call: TRBV28
j_call: TRBJ1-6
d_call: TRBD1
clone_size: NA
cdr3_aa: CASDPGGSPLHF
cdr3_nt: TGTGCCAGCGACCCAGGGGGATCACCCCTCCACTTT